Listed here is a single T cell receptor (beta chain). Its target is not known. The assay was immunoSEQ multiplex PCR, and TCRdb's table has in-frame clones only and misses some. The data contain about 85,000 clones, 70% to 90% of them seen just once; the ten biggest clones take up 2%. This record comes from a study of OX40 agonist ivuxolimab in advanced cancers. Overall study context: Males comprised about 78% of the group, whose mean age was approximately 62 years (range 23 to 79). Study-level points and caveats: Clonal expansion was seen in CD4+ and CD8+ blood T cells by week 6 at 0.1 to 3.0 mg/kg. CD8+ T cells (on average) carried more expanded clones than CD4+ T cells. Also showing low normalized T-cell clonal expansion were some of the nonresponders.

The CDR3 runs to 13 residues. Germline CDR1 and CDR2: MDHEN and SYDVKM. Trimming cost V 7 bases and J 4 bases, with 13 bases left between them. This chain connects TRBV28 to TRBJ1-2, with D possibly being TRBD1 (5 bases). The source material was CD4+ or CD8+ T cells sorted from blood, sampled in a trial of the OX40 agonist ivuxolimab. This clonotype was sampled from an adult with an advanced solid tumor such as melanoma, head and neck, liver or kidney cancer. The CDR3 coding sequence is TGTGCCAGCACCATGGGGGGGATCTATGGCTACACCTTC. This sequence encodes CASTMGGIYGYTF.